This T cell receptor beta chain was identified in a study of T cells in Graves' hyperthyroidism and ophthalmopathy. The study included ophthalmopathy patients with Clinical Activity Score at least 3, NOSPECS grade at least 4 and duration under 3 months. The CDR3 loop spans 15 amino acids. With 3 bases removed from V and 6 bases from J, the gap between germline ends came to 18 bases. The germline V gene encodes CDR1 SGHTA and CDR2 FQGNSA. The study, taken as a whole, reports: It was a median about 7.1 months before onset that the model predicted ophthalmopathy.

This clonotype was observed many times. Its antigen is not known. Amplification of TCR beta CDR3 regions was performed using RNA transcripts as template. When the TCR CDR3 underwent first-round RT-PCR, the HTBI primer set was used. TCRdb re-called the multiplex PCR reads with MiXCR, one entry per CDR3 protein. The profile covers 500,000 to 750,000 distinct CDR3 sequences, with approximately 14% appearing a single time and 7.1% taken by the ten largest. The chain carries TRBV7-2 and TRBJ2-7; weak D call: TRBD2 (7 bases). Sequencing was done on a sample of blood. The receptor was derived from a woman younger than 35 with Graves' ophthalmopathy. DNA for the CDR3: TGTGCCAGCAGCTTGGGGGGGCCTGTCAGTGGCGAGCAGTACTTC. It encodes CASSLGGPVSGEQYF.